These 11 T cell receptor beta chains originate from one sample sequenced in a study of blood T cell repertoires in COVID-19. Assay: immunoSEQ multiplex PCR; the TCRdb copy retains only in-frame clones and omits some. The table records approximately 66,000 clones, just under 90% of them present only once. The sequenced sample was peripheral blood. The receptors were sampled from a man aged 55 to 70 with acute or convalescent COVID-19.

This clone occurred once. V and J are TRBV11-2 and TRBJ1-6; the D is unclear. The CDR3 length is 16 residues. The V end lost 0 bases, the J end lost 6 bases, and 12 bases lay between the germline ends. CDR1 and CDR2 from the germline V gene are SGHAT and FQNNGV. CDR3 DNA: TGTGCCAGCAGCTTAGATCAGCGCGGTGTTAATTCACCCCTCCACTTT. Translated: CASSLDQRGVNSPLHF.

The V call is TRBV29-1, the J call TRBJ1-4, with TRBD1 identical over 7 bases. The CDR3 length is 13 residues. Unmatched junction bases numbered 10, after V lost 7 bases and J lost 8 bases. CDR1 and CDR2 from the germline V gene are SQVTM and ANQGSEA. DNA for the CDR3: TGCAGCGCCTCAACAGGGGTTCGGGAAAAACTGTTTTTT. Protein product: CSASTGVREKLFF. Variable domain in full (rest from reference TRBV29-1 and TRBJ1-4): SAVISQKPSRDICQRGTSLTIQCQVDSQVTMMFWYRQQPGQSLTLIATANQGSEATYESGFVIDKFPISRPNLTFSTLTVSNMSPEDSSIYLCSASTGVREKLFFGSGTQLSVL.

V usage is TRBV4-1 and J usage is TRBJ1-5, with D perhaps TRBD1 (6 bases). The CDR3 is 16 amino acids. Trimming took off 0 bases at V and 2 bases at J, with 11 bases between the two ends. The germline V gene encodes CDR1 MGHRA and CDR2 YSYEKL. This chain's CDR3 is CASSQDPSGGNQPQHF. The CDR3 DNA follows: TGCGCCAGCAGCCAAGACCCATCAGGGGGCAATCAGCCCCAGCATTTT.

The chain is built from TRBV7-8 and TRBJ2-3, with 10 bases that match TRBD2. CDR3 length: 16 residues. The germline V gene has CDR1 SGHVS and CDR2 FQNEAQ. Trimming at V came to 5 bases and at J to 6 bases, leaving 11 bases not matched to a gene. The CDR3, as DNA: TGTGCCAGCAGCCCTATAGCGGGGGGTCGGGCGGATACGCAGTATTTT. This sequence encodes CASSPIAGGRADTQYF.

This clone was recorded a few times. The chain couples TRBV6-6 to TRBJ1-4; unclear D gene. The CDR3 spans 16 residues. Germline V gene data show CDR1 as MNHNY and CDR2 as SVGAGI (reference sequence). V dropped 6 bases and J dropped 1 base, with 15 bases sitting between them. This chain's CDR3 is CASSSLKEKTNEKLFF. The CDR3 region has the DNA TGTGCCAGCAGCTCGTTAAAGGAGAAAACTAATGAAAAACTGTTTTTT.

The chain uses TRBV28 and TRBJ1-1; D uncertain. Trimming pared 8 bases from V and 3 bases from J, leaving 16 bases between. The CDR3 sequence is 14 residues long. Germline V lookup: CDR1 MDHEN, CDR2 SYDVKM. CDR3 region: CASSKKPRDTEAFF. Written as DNA, the CDR3 is TGTGCCAGCTCGAAAAAACCCCGGGACACTGAAGCTTTCTTT.

The chain employs TRBV1 and TRBJ1-5. TRBV1 is designated a pseudogene. CDR3 length: 16 residues. CDR3 in amino acids: CTSSQQRGGPNQPQHF. The CDR3 nucleotides are TGCACCAGCAGCCAACAAAGGGGGGGACCAAATCAGCCCCAGCATTTT.

The chain links TRBV11-2 to TRBJ2-7, with D perhaps matching TRBD2 (6 bases). V dropped 3 bases and J dropped 4 bases, with 22 bases sitting between them. The CDR3 totals 17 residues. Germline CDR1 reads SGHAT; CDR2 reads FQNNGV. CDR3 sequence reads: CASSFQGPRLDPYEQYF. The CDR3 coding sequence is TGTGCCAGCAGCTTTCAGGGCCCAAGACTAGATCCTTACGAGCAGTACTTC.

The chain carries TRBV9 and TRBJ1-1; D is uncertain. V was clipped by 3 bases and J by 5 bases, with 11 bases between them. Germline V gene data show CDR1 as SGDLS and CDR2 as YYNGEE. The CDR3 consists of 13 residues. The CDR3 bases are TGTGCCAGCAGCGCCCGCGGGAGGACTGAAGCTTTCTTT. Its translation: CASSARGRTEAFF.

The V gene is TRBV6-5, the J gene TRBJ2-1; D perhaps matches TRBD2 (6 bases). Deletions cut 7 bases from V and 7 bases from J, with 20 bases between. CDR3 length: 15 amino acids. CDR1 and CDR2 (germline): MNHEY, SVGAGI. The CDR3 reads CASTRDLYLQNEQFF. DNA of the CDR3: TGTGCCAGCACCAGGGACTTATATTTACAAAATGAGCAGTTCTTC.

The J gene is TRBJ2-3, the V gene TRBV6-6, with TRBD2 identical over 12 bases. Per germline, CDR1 MNHNY and CDR2 SVGAGI (reference sequence). The CDR3 spans 18 residues. The ends lost 5 bases at V and 0 bases at J; junction bases unmatched: 9. The CDR3 spells CASSRRLAGAFSTDTQYF. The CDR3 region has the DNA TGTGCCAGCAGTCGTCGACTAGCGGGGGCTTTTAGCACAGATACGCAGTATTTT.